The 27 T cell receptor beta chains presented below share a single source sample, sequenced in a study of PD-1 blockade in classical Hodgkin lymphoma (dated by TCRdb to 2020 to 2022). The sample's time point label, decoded: cycle 4 day 1 (C4D1), after less than seven weeks of nivolumab. Relapse after autologous stem cell transplantation had occurred in all trial patients, and cohorts A, B and C were distinguished by prior brentuximab vedotin exposure. Magnetic negative selection with a Miltenyi CD4+ T cell isolation kit was used to purify CD4+ T cells from thawed PBMCs. Receptor amplification or capture employed the immunoSEQ multiplex PCR assay. In TCRdb, the immuneACCESS table is reduced to in-frame sequences with V and J assigned. These tables do not hold every clone; where another copy was compared, an unresolved V gene accounts for under half, and the others remain unexplained. The sample profile shows over 15,000 clones; approximately 77% of them were found once. 2% to 2.5% of the sample rests with the top ten.

The starting material was CD4+ T cells from blood, obtained before the fourth cycle of nivolumab. The receptor set was obtained from a human donor with classical Hodgkin lymphoma.

The chain joins TRBV19 to TRBJ2-5; D is perhaps TRBD2 (6 bases). V dropped 7 bases and J dropped 2 bases, with 8 bases sitting between them. The CDR3 runs 12 residues. Germline CDR1 and CDR2: LNHDA and SQIVND (reference sequence). CDR3 in amino acids: CASKGRQETQYF. The CDR3, as DNA: TGTGCCAGTAAGGGGAGGCAAGAGACCCAGTACTTC.

This chain links TRBV6-5 with TRBJ2-3; the match to TRBD1 covers 11 bases. V was clipped by 1 base and J by 4 bases; unmatched bases: 4. Germline CDR1 and CDR2: MNHEY and SVGAGI. There are 16 residues in the CDR3. CDR3 region: CASSYLDRGRPDTQYF. CDR3 sequence (DNA): TGTGCCAGCAGTTACTTGGACAGGGGGCGTCCAGATACGCAGTATTTT.

The V gene is TRBV2, the J gene TRBJ1-1; D is possibly TRBD1 (5 bases). Trimming removed 4 bases from V and 11 bases from J, with 20 bases in between. The CDR3 totals 14 residues. The germline V gene has CDR1 SNHLY and CDR2 FYNNEI. The CDR3 region is CASSAGTRGGTAFF. The CDR3 DNA sequence: TGTGCCAGCAGTGCCGGGACGCGGGGGGGTACGGCTTTCTTT.

This clone showed up just a few times. This sequence joins TRBV7-9 and TRBJ1-2, with TRBD1 matching 8 bases. Germline-derived CDR1 and CDR2 are SEHNR and FQNEAQ (reference sequence). The V segment lost 5 bases and the J segment 8 bases; nucleotides outside the gene matches: 10. The CDR3 runs to 14 residues. The chain's CDR3 is CASSADRVDEGYTF. DNA of the CDR3: TGTGCCAGCAGCGCGGACAGGGTTGATGAGGGCTACACCTTC.

The rearrangement links TRBV6-1 to TRBJ1-1; D is perhaps TRBD1 (5 bases). This CDR3 region has 15 residues. The germline V gene has CDR1 MNHNS and CDR2 SASEGT. V was pared by 4 bases and J by 5 bases, with 17 bases between. The DNA for the CDR3 is TGTGCCAGCAGTGCGCTTTCAAGCGGGGGGACTGAAGCTTTCTTT. Its protein is CASSALSSGGTEAFF.

The chain uses TRBV19 and TRBJ2-6, with 9 bases fitting TRBD1. This CDR3 is 16 amino acids long. With V trimmed by 3 bases and J by 3 bases, 3 bases remained unmatched. Germline CDR1 and CDR2: LNHDA and SQIVND (reference sequence). CDR3 loop: CASSIGDRVGANVLTF. DNA for the CDR3: TGTGCCAGTAGTATCGGGGACAGGGTTGGGGCCAACGTCCTGACTTTC.

The chain employs TRBV7-2 and TRBJ1-4; no clear D gene. Germline V CDR1 and CDR2: SGHTA, FQGNSA. The CDR3 contains 15 residues. Trimming stripped 2 bases from V and 3 bases from J, with 10 bases between. The CDR3 DNA sequence: TGTGCCAGCAGCTTACGACGCCTTCCTAATGAAAAACTGTTTTTT. This translates into CASSLRRLPNEKLFF.

This clone was seen a handful of times. V usage is TRBV19 and J usage is TRBJ1-2, with D hard to call. V was clipped by 10 bases and J by 5 bases, with 14 bases between them. The CDR3 spans 12 residues. CDR1 is LNHDA, CDR2 SQIVND, per germline (reference sequence). The CDR3 DNA sequence: TGTGCCACCACGGACGGAGCTTATGGCTACACCTTC. Amino acids: CATTDGAYGYTF.

This clone has just a few counts. The chain is built from TRBV7-2 and TRBJ1-1; D is perhaps TRBD1 (5 bases). The germline CDR1 and CDR2 sequences are SGHTA and FQGNSA. The CDR3 sequence is 13 residues long. Trimming pared 5 bases from V and 6 bases from J, leaving 13 bases between. CDR3 sequence reads: CASSNVGVSEAFF. The CDR3 bases are TGTGCCAGCAGCAACGTGGGGGTATCTGAAGCTTTCTTT.

This sequence joins TRBV19 and TRBJ1-6, with D possibly matching TRBD1 (6 bases). The CDR3 covers 16 residues. Germline V gene data show CDR1 as LNHDA and CDR2 as SQIVND (reference sequence). V was trimmed by 6 bases and J by 7 bases, leaving 19 bases between them. CDR3 sequence reads: CASSAPTGHRNSPLHF. In DNA form, the CDR3 reads TGTGCCAGTAGCGCACCCACAGGGCACCGAAATTCACCCCTCCACTTT.

This clone has more than one count but fewer than ten. The rearrangement uses TRBV6-1 and TRBJ1-6; D ambiguous. V was cut by 1 base and J by 10 bases, with 11 bases left in between. This CDR3 spans 14 amino acids. Germline V gene lookup returns CDR1 MNHNS and CDR2 SASEGT. The CDR3, as DNA: TGTGCCAGCAGTGAAGGTCCGGTAAGGTCACCCCTCCACTTT. This translates into CASSEGPVRSPLHF.

The genes are TRBV30 and TRBJ2-2, with a weak D call TRBD2 (5 bases). Germline CDR1 is GTSNPN and CDR2 is SVGIG (reference sequence). Trimming removed 0 bases at V and 0 bases at J, with 14 bases between. This CDR3 spans 17 amino acids. The CDR3 is CAWSVLEGFANTGELFF. The CDR3 DNA sequence: TGTGCCTGGAGTGTACTTGAGGGATTCGCGAACACCGGGGAGCTGTTTTTT.

The chain employs TRBV11-1 and TRBJ2-1; D possibly matches TRBD1 or TRBD2 (6 bases each). V lost 3 bases and J 6 bases, leaving 12 bases between the germline ends. Germline loops: CDR1 SGHAT, CDR2 FQDESV (reference sequence). CDR3 length equals 14 residues. The CDR3 is CASSFSGAVNEQFF. The CDR3 coding sequence is TGTGCCAGCAGCTTTTCGGGGGCCGTCAATGAGCAGTTCTTC.

The chain's CDR3 is CASSLGAGQAFNTEAFF. The CDR3 DNA is TGTGCCAGCAGCTTGGGGGCGGGACAGGCGTTCAACACTGAAGCTTTCTTT. V gene TRBV5-4 combines with J gene TRBJ1-1; 8 nucleotides agree with TRBD1. V dropped 0 bases and J dropped 2; count of bases not matched to a gene: 9. CDR3 size: 17 residues. CDR1 is SGHNT, CDR2 YYREEE, per germline (reference sequence).

The V gene is TRBV10-1, the J gene TRBJ2-3; 8 nucleotides agree with TRBD1. Germline V gene lookup returns CDR1 WNHNN and CDR2 SYGVQD (reference sequence). J gave up 11 bases and V 5 bases, and 6 bases lay outside the gene matches. The CDR3 spans 12 residues. The CDR3 region has the DNA TGCGCCAGCAGTAGTAGGACAGGGAGGCAGTATTTT. Translated, it gives CASSSRTGRQYF.

The chain carries TRBV21-1 and TRBJ1-3; the table assigns TRBD1, which was not confirmed against the DNA. TRBV21-1 constitutes a pseudogene. This CDR3 contains 18 residues. CDR3 in amino acids: CASSKYSGNPDSGNTIYF. CDR3 nucleotides: TGTGCCAGCAGCAAATACTCAGGGAATCCCGACTCTGGAAACACCATATATTTT.

This clone rates as medium-sized (0.01 to 0.1%). J is TRBJ2-7 and V is TRBV5-4, with D perhaps given as TRBD1 or TRBD2 (6 bases each). Per the germline V gene, CDR1 is SGHNT and CDR2 is YYREEE (reference sequence). The CDR3 covers 16 residues. Trimming cost V 2 bases and J 0 bases, with 15 bases left between them. CDR3: CASSFLAYRDSYEQYF. DNA for the CDR3: TGTGCCAGCAGCTTCCTAGCGTACAGGGACTCCTACGAGCAGTACTTC.

The chain combines TRBV12-1 with TRBJ1-6; the table's D call, TRBD1, has no DNA check behind it. TRBV12-1 is given as a pseudogene. This CDR3 comprises 15 residues. CDR3 in amino acids: CASSSGTGVNSPLHF. The CDR3 DNA reads TGTGCCAGCAGCTCTGGGACAGGAGTTAATTCACCCCTCCACTTT.

The rearrangement joins TRBV9 to TRBJ2-3; D is perhaps TRBD1 or TRBD2 (5 bases each). V dropped 0 bases and J dropped 2 bases, with 13 bases sitting between them. This CDR3 is 16 amino acids long. Germline CDR1 is SGDLS and CDR2 is YYNGEE. As DNA, the CDR3 is TGTGCCAGCAGCGTAGCTATTGGGGGAAACACAGATACGCAGTATTTT. As protein: CASSVAIGGNTDTQYF.

The chain links TRBV4-1 to TRBJ2-7; TRBD2 matches 9 bases. V was clipped by 3 bases and J by 4 bases; unmatched bases: 7. The CDR3 sequence is 15 residues long. Germline CDR1 reads MGHRA; CDR2 reads YSYEKL. CDR3 residues: CASSHPGTSLYEQYF. The CDR3 DNA reads TGCGCCAGCAGCCATCCGGGGACTAGCCTATACGAGCAGTACTTC.

This clone has only a few counts. The V gene is TRBV19, the J gene TRBJ1-2; possibly TRBD1 for D (6 bases). In germline, CDR1 is LNHDA, CDR2 SQIVND (reference sequence). V lost 0 bases and J lost 4, with 18 bases in between. The CDR3 is 17 residues long. CDR3 bases: TGTGCCAGTAGTATAGATGGGCGCCAGGGGATATCCTATGGCTACACCTTC. It specifies CASSIDGRQGISYGYTF.

J is TRBJ1-5 and V is TRBV19, with TRBD1 matching 9 bases. The V and J ends lost 7 bases and 11 bases, in that order; junction bases with no gene match: 6. This CDR3 comprises 12 residues. The V gene's germline CDR1 is LNHDA and CDR2 SQIVND (reference sequence). The CDR3 is CASKDRGRTQHF. The CDR3 bases are TGTGCCAGTAAGGACAGGGGCAGAACCCAGCATTTT. Together with reference TRBV19 and TRBJ1-5, the CDR3 gives the full variable domain: DGGITQSPKYLFRKEGQNVTLSCEQNLNHDAMYWYRQDPGQGLRLIYYSQIVNDFQKGDIAEGYSVSREKKESFPLTVTSAQKNPTAFYLCASKDRGRTQHFGDGTRLSIL.

The rearrangement uses TRBV5-1 and TRBJ1-4; no firm D call. The CDR3 runs to 17 residues. Trimming cost V 3 bases and J 0 bases, with 15 bases left between them. The germline V gene encodes CDR1 SGHRS and CDR2 YFSETQ. DNA for the CDR3: TGCGCCAGCAGCTACTATTCTCTTGGTGCAACTAATGAAAAACTGTTTTTT. As protein: CASSYYSLGATNEKLFF. The full variable domain, rest sourced from reference TRBV5-1 and TRBJ1-4, is KAGVTQTPRYLIKTRGQQVTLSCSPISGHRSVSWYQQTPGQGLQFLFEYFSETQRNKGNFPGRFSGRQFSNSRSEMNVSTLELGDSALYLCASSYYSLGATNEKLFFGSGTQLSVL.

The rearrangement links TRBV5-8 to TRBJ1-6; tentative D call: TRBD1 (6 bases). The CDR3 length is 15 residues. Trimming shortened V by 3 bases and J by 6 bases, and 13 bases separated the two germline ends. In germline, CDR1 is SGHTS, CDR2 YDEGEE. For the CDR3, the DNA is TGTGCCAGCAGCTCCTTACAGGGAGGTAATTCACCCCTCCACTTT. It is translated as CASSSLQGGNSPLHF.

The gene calls are TRBV19 and TRBJ1-3; a possible D gene is TRBD1 (5 bases). The ends were cut back, 5 bases at V and 0 bases at J, with 14 bases in the middle. The CDR3 sequence is 16 residues long. Germline assignment: CDR1 LNHDA and CDR2 SQIVND (reference sequence). CDR3 region: CASSSIPTGSGNTIYF. The CDR3 nucleotides read TGTGCCAGTAGTTCCATCCCTACAGGCTCTGGAAACACCATATATTTT. The entire variable domain, with the rest obtained from reference TRBV19 and TRBJ1-3, is as follows: DGGITQSPKYLFRKEGQNVTLSCEQNLNHDAMYWYRQDPGQGLRLIYYSQIVNDFQKGDIAEGYSVSREKKESFPLTVTSAQKNPTAFYLCASSSIPTGSGNTIYFGEGSWLTVV.

This clone has only a few counts. This chain uses TRBV29-1 with TRBJ1-1; no definite D call. V shed 5 bases and J shed 0 bases, with 25 bases lying between them. Germline V gene lookup returns CDR1 SQVTM and CDR2 ANQGSEA. The CDR3 covers 18 residues. The CDR3 DNA sequence: TGCAGCGTTTTAAATTCCAGTCTGTTCTTAGGGCTGAACACTGAAGCTTTCTTT. It is translated as CSVLNSSLFLGLNTEAFF.

V usage is TRBV5-5 and J usage is TRBJ2-2, with TRBD1 matching over 9 bases. From germline, CDR1 is SGHKS and CDR2 YYEKEE (reference sequence). V dropped 4 bases and J dropped 5; count of bases not matched to a gene: 12. The CDR3 length is 17 residues. CDR3 sequence reads: CASSQIGTGSRTGELFF. As DNA, the CDR3 is TGTGCCAGCAGCCAAATCGGGACAGGGTCAAGAACCGGGGAGCTGTTTTTT.